A single sample is the source of the 16 T cell receptor beta chains below, sequenced in a study of blood T cell repertoires in COVID-19. Assay: immunoSEQ multiplex PCR; the TCRdb copy retains only in-frame clones and omits some. The sample has roughly 250,000 clones; 91% are singletons. What was sequenced was peripheral blood. These TCRs come from a person under 35 with COVID-19, enrolled during active disease.

V and J are TRBV29-1 and TRBJ1-1; tentative D call: TRBD1 (6 bases). Germline V gene data show CDR1 as SQVTM and CDR2 as ANQGSEA. This CDR3 comprises 13 residues. V gave up 3 bases and J gave up 5 bases, with 13 bases separating them. The CDR3 protein is CSVDSGVGTEAFF. DNA of the CDR3: TGCAGCGTTGATTCAGGGGTCGGGACTGAAGCTTTCTTT.

The rearrangement uses TRBV2 and TRBJ2-7; 8 bases match TRBD2. Losses at the gene ends were 8 bases for V and 7 bases for J; bases not matched to a gene: 13. This CDR3 contains 14 residues. Germline V gene lookup returns CDR1 SNHLY and CDR2 FYNNEI. The CDR3 DNA reads TGTGCCAGCTTCCCCGGGACTAGAAAAGGGGAGCAGTACTTC. Protein product: CASFPGTRKGEQYF.

The sample holds one count of this clone. The V call is TRBV2, the J call TRBJ1-1, with 10 bases matching TRBD1. Germline V lookup: CDR1 SNHLY, CDR2 FYNNEI. The CDR3 runs to 15 residues. V gave up 4 bases and J gave up 5 bases; unmatched junction bases: 7. CDR3 sequence reads: CASSVGGQGGTEAFF. The CDR3 region has the DNA TGTGCCAGCAGTGTCGGTGGACAGGGGGGAACTGAAGCTTTCTTT.

The gene calls are TRBV7-6 and TRBJ2-1; 7 bases are a match to TRBD2. The CDR3 totals 16 residues. CDR1 is SGHVS, CDR2 FNYEAQ, per germline. V shed 4 bases and J 5 bases; nucleotides not matched to a gene: 11. The CDR3: CASSSTGTKLNNEQFF. The DNA for the CDR3 is TGTGCCAGCAGCTCGACCGGGACTAAACTGAACAATGAGCAGTTCTTC.

The gene calls are TRBV5-1 and TRBJ1-3, with 9 bases identical to TRBD1. Trimming took 3 bases from V and 2 from J; bases not matched to a gene: 6. The V gene's germline CDR1 is SGHRS and CDR2 YFSETQ. The CDR3 extends over 16 amino acids. The CDR3 loop reads CASSSGQGMTGNTIYF. Here the CDR3 DNA reads TGCGCCAGCAGCTCAGGACAGGGGATGACTGGAAACACCATATATTTT.

The DNA of the CDR3 is TGCGCCAGCAGCCAAACCCGGGGACAGGGGTCCTACGAGCAGTACTTC. This sequence encodes CASSQTRGQGSYEQYF. The chain employs TRBV4-1 and TRBJ2-7, with 10 bases lining up with TRBD1. The germline gives CDR1 MGHRA, CDR2 YSYEKL. The CDR3 sequence is 16 residues long. Trimming cost V 2 bases and J 1 base; bases outside gene matches: 5.

The chain employs TRBV7-9 and TRBJ2-3; 11 bases line up with TRBD2. Germline V CDR1 and CDR2: SEHNR, FQNEAQ (reference sequence). V lost 6 bases, J lost 4 bases, and 6 bases stayed unmatched. The CDR3 totals 15 residues. CDR3 protein: CASRHSGRGSDTQYF. In nucleotides, the CDR3 is TGTGCCAGCAGGCATAGCGGGAGGGGATCAGATACGCAGTATTTT.

The V gene is TRBV6-5, the J gene TRBJ2-7, with 10 bases fitting TRBD1. The V gene's germline CDR1 is MNHEY and CDR2 SVGAGI. The trim removed 6 bases at V and 3 bases at J, leaving 8 bases unmatched. The CDR3 spans 15 residues. CDR3 sequence (DNA): TGTGCCAGCAGCCGAGGGACAGGGGCTTTCTACGAGCAGTACTTC. Its protein product is CASSRGTGAFYEQYF.

The gene calls are TRBV18 and TRBJ2-2, with TRBD1 as a possible D gene (7 bases). V dropped 0 bases and J dropped 1 base, with 12 bases sitting between them. The CDR3 covers 17 residues. Germline V gene lookup returns CDR1 KGHSH and CDR2 LQKENI. The CDR3 sequence is CASSPPGGQMNTGELFF. The CDR3 nucleotides read TGTGCCAGCTCACCACCGGGGGGACAGATGAACACCGGGGAGCTGTTTTTT.

This clone turned up a few times. The CDR3 DNA reads TGTGCCAGCTCACCATTCCAGGCCTTTGAAGGGAGCACTGAAGCTTTCTTT. Translating gives CASSPFQAFEGSTEAFF. V usage is TRBV18 and J usage is TRBJ1-1; D not resolved. The CDR3 is made up of 17 amino acids. Germline V gives CDR1 KGHSH, CDR2 LQKENI. The V gene lost 2 bases and the J gene lost 4 bases, with 20 bases spanning the gap.

The chain recombines TRBV7-2 with TRBJ2-2; TRBD2 is a possible D gene (5 bases). Trimming left V 5 bases short and J 1 base short, with 14 bases between. Germline V gene lookup returns CDR1 SGHTA and CDR2 FQGNSA. CDR3 size: 16 residues. CDR3 sequence: CASSAHPGLNTGELFF. DNA for the CDR3: TGTGCCAGCAGCGCCCACCCAGGACTGAACACCGGGGAGCTGTTTTTT. The whole variable domain, remainder taken from reference TRBV7-2 and TRBJ2-2, is GAGVSQSPSNKVTEKGKDVELRCDPISGHTALYWYRQSLGQGLEFLIYFQGNSAPDKSGLPSDRFSAERTGGSVSTLTIQRTQQEDSAVYLCASSAHPGLNTGELFFGEGSRLTVL.

The rearrangement links TRBV3-1 (or the pseudogene TRBV3-2) to TRBJ2-2, with D possibly being TRBD2 (5 bases). The CDR3 sequence is 13 residues long. Between the trimmed V and J ends, which lost 7 bases and 6 bases, there was a span of 12 bases. CDR1 is LGHDT and CDR2 is YNNKEL in the germline V gene (reference sequence). The CDR3 reads CASKTSGAGELFF. The CDR3 nucleotides read TGTGCCAGCAAAACCTCCGGGGCCGGGGAGCTGTTTTTT.

This chain connects TRBV6-5 to TRBJ1-2, with 7 bases aligning to TRBD1. This CDR3 comprises 15 residues. Per germline, CDR1 MNHEY and CDR2 SVGAGI. J gave up 2 bases and V 4 bases, and 7 bases lay outside the gene matches. The CDR3 reads CASSSPGQPNYGYTF. CDR3 DNA sequence: TGTGCCAGCAGTTCCCCGGGACAGCCCAACTATGGCTACACCTTC.

The chain recombines TRBV5-4 with TRBJ2-1; 16 bases agree with TRBD2. Germline CDR1 and CDR2: SGHNT and YYREEE (reference sequence). J was trimmed by 8 bases and V by 4 bases; bases with no gene match: 6. CDR3 size: 16 residues. The CDR3 bases are TGTGCCAGCAGCCGGGGACTAGCGGGAGGGATGGATGAGCAGTTCTTC. Protein: CASSRGLAGGMDEQFF.

J is TRBJ2-7 and V is TRBV7-9; weak D call: TRBD2 (5 bases). Germline CDR1 is SEHNR and CDR2 is FQNEAQ (reference sequence). V was pared by 4 bases and J by 4 bases, with 11 bases between. The CDR3 spans 13 residues. The CDR3 DNA is TGTGCCAGCAGCTCCGTTCCGGGGTACGAGCAGTACTTC. Its translation is CASSSVPGYEQYF. The variable domain in full, completed from reference TRBV7-9 and TRBJ2-7, reads DTGVSQNPRHKITKRGQNVTFRCDPISEHNRLYWYRQTLGQGPEFLTYFQNEAQLEKSRLLSDRFSAERPKGSFSTLEIQRTEQGDSAMYLCASSSVPGYEQYFGPGTRLTVT.

Many counts were recorded for this clone. The chain carries TRBV9 and TRBJ2-7, with TRBD2 matching over 13 bases. V shed 0 bases, J shed 6 bases, and the junction held 9 bases outside the gene matches. In germline, CDR1 is SGDLS, CDR2 YYNGEE. The CDR3 is 17 amino acids. CDR3 sequence: CASSVARGLAGVFEQYF. In DNA, the CDR3 is TGTGCCAGCAGCGTAGCTCGCGGACTAGCGGGAGTATTCGAGCAGTACTTC.